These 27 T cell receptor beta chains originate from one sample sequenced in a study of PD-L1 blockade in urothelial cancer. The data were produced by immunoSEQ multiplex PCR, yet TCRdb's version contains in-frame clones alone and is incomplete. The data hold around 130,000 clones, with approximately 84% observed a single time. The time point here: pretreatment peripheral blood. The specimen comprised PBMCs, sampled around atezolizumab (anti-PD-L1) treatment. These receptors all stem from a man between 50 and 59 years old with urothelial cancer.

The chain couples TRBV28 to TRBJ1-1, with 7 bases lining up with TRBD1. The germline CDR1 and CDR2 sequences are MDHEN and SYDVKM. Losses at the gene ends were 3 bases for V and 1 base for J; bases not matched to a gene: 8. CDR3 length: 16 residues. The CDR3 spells CASSLAGGLKNTEAFF. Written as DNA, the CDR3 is TGTGCCAGCAGTTTGGCAGGGGGACTGAAGAACACTGAAGCTTTCTTT.

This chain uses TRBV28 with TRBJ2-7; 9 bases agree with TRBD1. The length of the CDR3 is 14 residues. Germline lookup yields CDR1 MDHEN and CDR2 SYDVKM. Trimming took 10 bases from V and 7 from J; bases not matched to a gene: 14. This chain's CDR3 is CATKTGGPAREQYF. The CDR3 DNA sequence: TGTGCCACTAAAACAGGGGGCCCGGCGAGGGAGCAGTACTTC.

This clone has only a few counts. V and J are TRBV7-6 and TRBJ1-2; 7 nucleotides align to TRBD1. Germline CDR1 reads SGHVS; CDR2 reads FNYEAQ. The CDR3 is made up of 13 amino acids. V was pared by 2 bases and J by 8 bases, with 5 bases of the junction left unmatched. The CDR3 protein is CASSLSGGSGYTF. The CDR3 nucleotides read TGTGCCAGCAGCTTATCAGGGGGTAGCGGCTACACCTTC.

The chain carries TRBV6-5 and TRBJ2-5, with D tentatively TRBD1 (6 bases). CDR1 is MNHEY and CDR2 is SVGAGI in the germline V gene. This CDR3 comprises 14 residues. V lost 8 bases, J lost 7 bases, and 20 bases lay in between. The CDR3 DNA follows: TGTGCCAGCGTAGACAGGAGCGTCTTGGGGACCCAGTACTTC. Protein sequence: CASVDRSVLGTQYF.

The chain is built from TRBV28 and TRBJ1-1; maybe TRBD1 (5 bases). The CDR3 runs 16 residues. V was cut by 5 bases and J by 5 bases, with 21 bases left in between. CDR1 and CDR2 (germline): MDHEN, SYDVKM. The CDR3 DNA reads TGTGCCAGCAGTCCGGGGCGGGGTCGAGGTATGACTGAAGCTTTCTTT. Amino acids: CASSPGRGRGMTEAFF.

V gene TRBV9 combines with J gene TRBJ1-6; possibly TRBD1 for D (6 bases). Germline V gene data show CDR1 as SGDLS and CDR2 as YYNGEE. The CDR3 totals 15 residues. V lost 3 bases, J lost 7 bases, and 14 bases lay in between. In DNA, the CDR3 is TGTGCCAGCAGCGAGGGGGTCGGGGACAATTCACCCCTCCACTTT. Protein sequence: CASSEGVGDNSPLHF.

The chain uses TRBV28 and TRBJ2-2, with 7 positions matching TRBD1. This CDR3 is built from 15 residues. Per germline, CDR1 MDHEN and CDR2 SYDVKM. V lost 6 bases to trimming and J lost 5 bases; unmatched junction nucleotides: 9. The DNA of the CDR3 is TGTGCCAGCAGCCCGTACAGGGGCGTGACCGGGGAGCTGTTTTTT. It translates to CASSPYRGVTGELFF.

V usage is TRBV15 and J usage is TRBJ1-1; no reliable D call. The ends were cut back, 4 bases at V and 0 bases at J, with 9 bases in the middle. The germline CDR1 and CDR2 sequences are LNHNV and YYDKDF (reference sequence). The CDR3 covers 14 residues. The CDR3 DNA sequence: TGTGCCACCAGCACTAAGAGGATGAACACTGAAGCTTTCTTT. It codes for CATSTKRMNTEAFF.

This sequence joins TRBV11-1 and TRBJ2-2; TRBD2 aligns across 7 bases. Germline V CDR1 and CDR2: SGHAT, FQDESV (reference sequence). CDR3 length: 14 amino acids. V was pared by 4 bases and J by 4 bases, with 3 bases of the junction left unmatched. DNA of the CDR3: TGTGCCAGCAGCTGGGGAGGGACCACCGGGGAGCTGTTTTTT. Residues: CASSWGGTTGELFF.

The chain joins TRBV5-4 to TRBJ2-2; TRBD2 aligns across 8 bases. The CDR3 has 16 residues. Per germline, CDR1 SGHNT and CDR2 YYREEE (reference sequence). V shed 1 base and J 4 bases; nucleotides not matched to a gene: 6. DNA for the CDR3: TGTGCCAGCAGCTTGATCAGCGGGAGAGGCACCGGGGAGCTGTTTTTT. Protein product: CASSLISGRGTGELFF.

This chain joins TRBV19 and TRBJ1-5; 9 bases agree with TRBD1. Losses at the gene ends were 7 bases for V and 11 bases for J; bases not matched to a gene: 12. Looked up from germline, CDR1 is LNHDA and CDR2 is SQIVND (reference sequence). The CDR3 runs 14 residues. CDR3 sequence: CASKRGQGLEAQHF. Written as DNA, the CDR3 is TGTGCCAGTAAAAGGGGACAGGGATTAGAGGCCCAGCATTTT. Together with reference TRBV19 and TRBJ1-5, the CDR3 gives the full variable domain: DGGITQSPKYLFRKEGQNVTLSCEQNLNHDAMYWYRQDPGQGLRLIYYSQIVNDFQKGDIAEGYSVSREKKESFPLTVTSAQKNPTAFYLCASKRGQGLEAQHFGDGTRLSIL.

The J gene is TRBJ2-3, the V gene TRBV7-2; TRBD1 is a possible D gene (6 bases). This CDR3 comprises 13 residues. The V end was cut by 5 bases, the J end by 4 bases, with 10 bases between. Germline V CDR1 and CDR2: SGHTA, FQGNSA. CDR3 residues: CASSLQGSDTQYF. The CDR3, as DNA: TGTGCCAGCAGCCTGCAGGGGTCAGATACGCAGTATTTT.

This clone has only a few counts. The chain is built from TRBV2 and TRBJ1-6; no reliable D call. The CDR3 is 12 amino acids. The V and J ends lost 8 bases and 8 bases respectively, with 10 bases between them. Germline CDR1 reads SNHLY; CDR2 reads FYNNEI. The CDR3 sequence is CASVTDYSPLHF. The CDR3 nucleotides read TGTGCCAGCGTCACAGATTATTCACCCCTCCACTTT.

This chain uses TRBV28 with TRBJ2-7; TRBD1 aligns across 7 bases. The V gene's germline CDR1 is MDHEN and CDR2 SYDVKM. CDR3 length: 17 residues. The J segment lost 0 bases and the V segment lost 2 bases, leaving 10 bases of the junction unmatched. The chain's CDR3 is CASSLSGGQLISYEQYF. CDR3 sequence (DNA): TGTGCCAGCAGTTTAAGTGGGGGACAGCTTATCTCCTACGAGCAGTACTTC.

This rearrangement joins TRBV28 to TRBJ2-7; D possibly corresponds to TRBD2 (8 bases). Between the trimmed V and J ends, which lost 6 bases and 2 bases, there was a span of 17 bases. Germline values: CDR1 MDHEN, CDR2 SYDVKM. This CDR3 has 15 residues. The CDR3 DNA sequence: TGTGCCAGCAGCTCGCCGGGAGGGGGCGCCTACGAGCAGTACTTC. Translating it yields CASSSPGGGAYEQYF.

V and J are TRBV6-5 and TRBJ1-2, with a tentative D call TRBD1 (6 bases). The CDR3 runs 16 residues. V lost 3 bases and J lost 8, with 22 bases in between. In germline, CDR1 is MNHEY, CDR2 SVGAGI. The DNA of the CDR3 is TGTGCCAGCAGTTATTGGACAGCTACTTCTATGGCGGGCTACACCTTC. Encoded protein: CASSYWTATSMAGYTF.

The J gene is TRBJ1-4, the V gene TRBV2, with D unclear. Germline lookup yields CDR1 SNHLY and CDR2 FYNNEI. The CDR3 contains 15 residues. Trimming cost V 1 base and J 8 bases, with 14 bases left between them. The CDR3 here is CASSEEGKREEKLFF. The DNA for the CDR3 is TGTGCCAGCAGTGAAGAGGGCAAACGGGAAGAAAAACTGTTTTTT.

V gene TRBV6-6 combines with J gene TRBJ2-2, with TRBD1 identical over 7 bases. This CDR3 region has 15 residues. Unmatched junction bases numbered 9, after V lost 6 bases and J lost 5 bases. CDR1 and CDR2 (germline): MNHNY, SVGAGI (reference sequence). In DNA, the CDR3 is TGTGCCAGCAGAAGAATTGAGGGGGCGACCGGGGAGCTGTTTTTT. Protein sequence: CASRRIEGATGELFF.

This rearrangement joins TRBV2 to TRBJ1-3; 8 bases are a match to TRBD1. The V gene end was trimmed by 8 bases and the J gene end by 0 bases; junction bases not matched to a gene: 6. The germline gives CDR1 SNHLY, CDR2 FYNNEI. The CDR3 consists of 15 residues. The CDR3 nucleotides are TGTGCCAGCCGCACAGGGGGTCGCTCTGGAAACACCATATATTTT. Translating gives CASRTGGRSGNTIYF.

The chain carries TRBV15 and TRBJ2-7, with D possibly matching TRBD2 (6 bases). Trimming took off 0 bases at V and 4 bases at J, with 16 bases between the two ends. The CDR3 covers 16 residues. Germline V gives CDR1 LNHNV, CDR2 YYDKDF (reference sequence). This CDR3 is CATSRDLLGLRYEQYF. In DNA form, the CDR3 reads TGTGCCACCAGCAGAGATCTCTTGGGACTTAGATACGAGCAGTACTTC.

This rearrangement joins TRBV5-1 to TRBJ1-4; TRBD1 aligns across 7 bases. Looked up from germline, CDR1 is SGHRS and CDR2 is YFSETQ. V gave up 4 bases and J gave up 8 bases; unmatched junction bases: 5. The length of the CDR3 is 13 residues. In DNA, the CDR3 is TGCGCCAGCAGCGTGTTACAGGGGGAAAAACTGTTTTTT. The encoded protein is CASSVLQGEKLFF.

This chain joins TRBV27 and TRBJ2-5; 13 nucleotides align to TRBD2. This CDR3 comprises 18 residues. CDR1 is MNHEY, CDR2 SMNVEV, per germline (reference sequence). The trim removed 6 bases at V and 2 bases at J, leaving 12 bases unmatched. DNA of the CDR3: TGTGCCAGCAGGCCGAGGACTAGCGGGAGTTTTCTTCAAGAGACCCAGTACTTC. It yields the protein CASRPRTSGSFLQETQYF.

The CDR3 DNA sequence: TGTGCCAGCAGCCAAGATCGGGAGGATACGCAGTATTTT. This codes for CASSQDREDTQYF. The chain is built from TRBV14 and TRBJ2-3; weak D call: TRBD2 (6 bases). The V gene's germline CDR1 is SGHDN and CDR2 FVKESK. The V and J ends lost 0 bases and 6 bases respectively, with 7 bases between them. The CDR3 has 13 amino acids.

CDR3 DNA: TGTGCCAGCACCGAAAGGGGGAGGGCCCTCGAGCAGTACTTC. It codes for CASTERGRALEQYF. The chain recombines TRBV28 with TRBJ2-7; the D gene is possibly TRBD2 (7 bases). The CDR3 consists of 14 residues. The germline V and J ends were trimmed by 7 bases and 6 bases, with 19 bases remaining between them. CDR1 and CDR2 (germline): MDHEN, SYDVKM.

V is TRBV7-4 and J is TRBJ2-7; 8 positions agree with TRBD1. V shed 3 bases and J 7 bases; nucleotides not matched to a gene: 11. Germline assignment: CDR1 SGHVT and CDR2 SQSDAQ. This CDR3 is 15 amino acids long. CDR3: CASSFLRQGLWEQYF. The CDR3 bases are TGTGCCAGCAGCTTCCTACGACAGGGGCTATGGGAGCAGTACTTC.

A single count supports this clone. This chain's CDR3 is CATSSVREEKLFF. CDR3 in DNA: TGTGCCACCTCCTCTGTCCGGGAAGAAAAACTGTTTTTT. The gene calls are TRBV2 and TRBJ1-4; D not certain. V was pared by 10 bases and J by 8 bases, with 17 bases between. CDR1 and CDR2 from the germline V gene are SNHLY and FYNNEI. The CDR3 consists of 13 residues.

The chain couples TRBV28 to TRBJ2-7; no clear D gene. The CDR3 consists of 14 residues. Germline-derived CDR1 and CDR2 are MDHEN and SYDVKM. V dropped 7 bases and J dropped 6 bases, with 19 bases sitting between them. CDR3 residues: CASTSPSELFEQYF. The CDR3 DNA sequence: TGTGCCAGCACCTCTCCCTCCGAGTTATTCGAGCAGTACTTC.